One sample yielded the 11 T cell receptor beta chains listed below, sequenced in a study of beta chain features in type 1 diabetes. Investigators reverse transcribed all isolated RNA, so they sequenced expressed TCRB transcripts. The table came from immunoSEQ multiplex PCR; TCRdb's copy has only in-frame clones and leaves some out. This table has around 290,000 clones, 7% to 9% appearing once. The sample consisted of central memory CD4+ T cells from blood. All receptors derive from a woman younger than 30 in good health.

This clone has only a few counts. V gene TRBV6-5 combines with J gene TRBJ2-2; either TRBD1 or TRBD2 may supply D (6 bases each). Germline V gene data show CDR1 as MNHEY and CDR2 as SVGAGI. The CDR3 is 14 amino acids. V was pared by 5 bases and J by 5 bases, with 12 bases between. The chain's CDR3 is CASSKLGGTGELFF. The CDR3 region has the DNA TGTGCCAGCAGTAAACTAGGGGGGACCGGGGAGCTGTTTTTT.

V gene TRBV4-1 combines with J gene TRBJ1-1; D remains ambiguous. The CDR3 has 16 amino acids. V was shortened by 4 bases and J by 3 bases, with 18 bases between the two germline ends. CDR1 MGHRA and CDR2 YSYEKL come from the germline V gene. CDR3 sequence reads: CASSPGFLTRDTEAFF. The CDR3 bases are TGCGCCAGCAGCCCCGGATTCTTAACGCGGGACACTGAAGCTTTCTTT.

In this sample, this clone turned up many times. This chain uses TRBV28 with TRBJ1-3, with D possibly TRBD1 on 6 matching bases. In germline, CDR1 is MDHEN, CDR2 SYDVKM. Trimming cost V 6 bases and J 3 bases, with 9 bases left between them. The CDR3 is made up of 13 amino acids. CDR3 coding DNA: TGTGCCAGCAGACCAGGGGTTGGAAACACCATATATTTT. Translated, it gives CASRPGVGNTIYF.

Only a few counts were recorded for this clone. The chain is built from TRBV6-6 and TRBJ2-1; 8 bases map to TRBD2. The V and J ends lost 8 bases and 6 bases, in that order; junction bases with no gene match: 6. This CDR3 region has 13 residues. CDR1 and CDR2 (germline): MNHNY, SVGAGI (reference sequence). The CDR3 loop reads CASLLADPNEQFF. CDR3 DNA: TGTGCCAGCCTACTAGCGGACCCCAATGAGCAGTTCTTC.

This clone was recorded many times. V gene TRBV28 combines with J gene TRBJ1-6; D is ambiguous. Germline V lookup: CDR1 MDHEN, CDR2 SYDVKM. This CDR3 is 14 amino acids long. V dropped 6 bases and J dropped 6 bases, with 12 bases sitting between them. CDR3: CASRQDVTNSPLHF. Written as DNA, the CDR3 is TGTGCCAGCAGGCAAGATGTAACTAATTCACCCCTCCACTTT.

This clone was observed at least ten times. This chain connects TRBV4-3 to TRBJ1-4; no clear D gene. Germline CDR1 and CDR2: LGHNA and YSLEER. V dropped 1 base and J dropped 6 bases, with 9 bases sitting between them. The CDR3 is 14 amino acids. The CDR3, as DNA: TGCGCCAGCAGCCAAGGTGGGCAGGATGAAAAACTGTTTTTT. This codes for CASSQGGQDEKLFF.

This clone came up many times. The J gene is TRBJ2-1, the V gene TRBV7-8; D might be TRBD2 (5 bases). V was cut by 2 bases and J by 9 bases, with 11 bases left in between. The length of the CDR3 is 13 residues. The germline gives CDR1 SGHVS, CDR2 FQNEAQ. CDR3: CASSLRGPFEQFF. CDR3 coding DNA: TGTGCCAGCAGCTTACGAGGGCCTTTTGAGCAGTTCTTC.

The table lists this clone with many counts. The chain recombines TRBV7-2 with TRBJ2-5; 10 bases are shared with TRBD2. Unmatched junction bases numbered 7, after V lost 5 bases and J lost 1 base. CDR3 size: 16 residues. CDR1 and CDR2 from the germline V gene are SGHTA and FQGNSA. CDR3 DNA sequence: TGTGCCAGCAGCCCCGAACTAGCGGGGTTCCAAGAGACCCAGTACTTC. Translation gives CASSPELAGFQETQYF. Looking up the rest from reference TRBV7-2 and TRBJ2-5 gives the full variable domain: GAGVSQSPSNKVTEKGKDVELRCDPISGHTALYWYRQSLGQGLEFLIYFQGNSAPDKSGLPSDRFSAERTGGSVSTLTIQRTQQEDSAVYLCASSPELAGFQETQYFGPGTRLLVL.

This clone was seen a handful of times. The chain has TRBV7-2 and TRBJ2-5, with TRBD1 matching 9 bases. The CDR3 totals 14 residues. V shed 4 bases and J 5 bases; nucleotides not matched to a gene: 5. In germline, CDR1 is SGHTA, CDR2 FQGNSA. The CDR3 region is CASSSGGTGETQYF. The CDR3 nucleotides read TGTGCCAGCAGCTCAGGCGGGACAGGGGAGACCCAGTACTTC. Based on the CDR3 plus reference TRBV7-2 and TRBJ2-5, the full variable domain is GAGVSQSPSNKVTEKGKDVELRCDPISGHTALYWYRQSLGQGLEFLIYFQGNSAPDKSGLPSDRFSAERTGGSVSTLTIQRTQQEDSAVYLCASSSGGTGETQYFGPGTRLLVL.

This chain links TRBV11-3 with TRBJ2-5, with unresolved D. CDR3 length: 14 residues. The V and J ends lost 0 bases and 0 bases respectively, with 5 bases between them. Germline values: CDR1 SGHNT, CDR2 YENEEA. The CDR3 nucleotides read TGTGCCAGCAGCTTAGATCCGTACCAAGAGACCCAGTACTTC. As protein: CASSLDPYQETQYF.

This clone was seen a handful of times. CDR3 region: CASSPGGPLYEQYF. Here the CDR3 DNA reads TGTGCCAGCAGCCCCGGGGGTCCACTTTACGAGCAGTACTTC. This chain links TRBV7-2 with TRBJ2-5; maybe TRBD2 (6 bases). The J call may be incorrect, as the DNA end agrees better with TRBJ2-7. Per germline, CDR1 SGHTA and CDR2 FQGNSA. The length of the CDR3 is 14 residues.